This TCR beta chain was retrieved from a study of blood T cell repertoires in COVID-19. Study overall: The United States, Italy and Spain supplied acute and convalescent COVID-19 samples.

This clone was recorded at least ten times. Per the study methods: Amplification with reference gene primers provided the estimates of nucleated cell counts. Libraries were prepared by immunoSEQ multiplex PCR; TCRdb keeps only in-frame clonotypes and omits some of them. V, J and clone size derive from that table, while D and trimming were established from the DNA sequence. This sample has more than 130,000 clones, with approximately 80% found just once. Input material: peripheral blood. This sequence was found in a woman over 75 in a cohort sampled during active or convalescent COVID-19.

The CDR3: CASSYVSGVYTDTQYF. The CDR3 DNA is TGTGCCAGCAGTTACGTTAGCGGGGTCTACACAGATACGCAGTATTTT. V usage is TRBV6-2 or TRBV6-3 and J usage is TRBJ2-3; 8 bases line up with TRBD2. The CDR3 contains 16 residues. The V gene's germline CDR1 is MNHEY and CDR2 SVGEGT. Trimming removed 2 bases from V and 2 bases from J; junction bases left unmatched: 6.